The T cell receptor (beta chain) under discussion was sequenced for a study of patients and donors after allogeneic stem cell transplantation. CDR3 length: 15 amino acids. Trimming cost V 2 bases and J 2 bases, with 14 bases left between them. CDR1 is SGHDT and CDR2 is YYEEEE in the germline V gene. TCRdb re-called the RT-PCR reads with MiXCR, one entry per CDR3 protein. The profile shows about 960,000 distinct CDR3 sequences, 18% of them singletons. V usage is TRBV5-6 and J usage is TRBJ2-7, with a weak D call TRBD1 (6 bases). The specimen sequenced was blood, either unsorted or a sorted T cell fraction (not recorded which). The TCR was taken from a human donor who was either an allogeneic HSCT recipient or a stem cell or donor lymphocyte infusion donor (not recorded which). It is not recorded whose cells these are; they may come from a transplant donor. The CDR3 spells CASSFTGTNTYEQYF. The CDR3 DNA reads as TGTGCCAGCAGCTTCACCGGGACAAATACCTACGAGCAGTACTTC.